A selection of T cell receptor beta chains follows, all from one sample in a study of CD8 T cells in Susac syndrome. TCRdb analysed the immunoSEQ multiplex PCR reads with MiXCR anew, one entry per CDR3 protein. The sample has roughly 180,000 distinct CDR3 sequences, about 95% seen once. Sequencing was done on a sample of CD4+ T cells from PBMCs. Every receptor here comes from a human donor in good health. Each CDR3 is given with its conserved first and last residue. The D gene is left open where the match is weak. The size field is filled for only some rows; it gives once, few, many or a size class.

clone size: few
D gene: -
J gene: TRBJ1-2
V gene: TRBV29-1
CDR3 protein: CSVDVGYTF
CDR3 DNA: TGCAGCGTTGACGTCGGCTACACCTTC

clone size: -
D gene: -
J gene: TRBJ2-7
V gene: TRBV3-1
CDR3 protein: CASSQDFTIREQYF
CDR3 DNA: TGTGCCAGCAGCCAAGATTTCACGATTCGCGAGCAGTACTTC

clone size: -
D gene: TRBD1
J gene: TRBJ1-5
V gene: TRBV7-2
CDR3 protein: CASSPGQGSNQPQHF
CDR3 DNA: TGTGCCAGCAGTCCGGGACAGGGAAGCAATCAGCCCCAGCATTTT

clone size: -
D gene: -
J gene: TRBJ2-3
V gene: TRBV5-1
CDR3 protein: CASSLPGNADTQYF
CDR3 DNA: TGCGCCAGCAGCTTGCCGGGGAACGCAGATACGCAGTATTTT

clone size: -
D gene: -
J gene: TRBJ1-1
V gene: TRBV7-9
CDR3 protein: CASRPRGTEAFF
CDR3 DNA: TGTGCCAGCAGACCACGGGGGACTGAAGCTTTCTTT

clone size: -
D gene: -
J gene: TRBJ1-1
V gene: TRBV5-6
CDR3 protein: CASSLVGEAFF
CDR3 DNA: TGTGCCAGCAGCTTGGTCGGTGAAGCTTTCTTT

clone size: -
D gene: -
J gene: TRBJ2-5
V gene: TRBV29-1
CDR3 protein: CSVGYRLDQETQYF
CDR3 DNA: TGCAGCGTTGGCTACCGTCTAGACCAAGAGACCCAGTACTTC

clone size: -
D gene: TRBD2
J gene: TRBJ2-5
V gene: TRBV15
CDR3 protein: CATSRREPETQYF
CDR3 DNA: TGTGCCACCAGCAGGCGGGAGCCAGAGACCCAGTACTTC

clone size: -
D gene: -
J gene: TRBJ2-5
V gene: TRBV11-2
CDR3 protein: CASSATGFVASSQETQYF
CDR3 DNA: TGTGCCAGCAGCGCTACAGGGTTCGTGGCGAGTAGCCAAGAGACCCAGTACTTC

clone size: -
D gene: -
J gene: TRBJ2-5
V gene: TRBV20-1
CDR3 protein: CSARGPDQETQYF
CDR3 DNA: TGCAGTGCTAGAGGTCCAGACCAAGAGACCCAGTACTTC

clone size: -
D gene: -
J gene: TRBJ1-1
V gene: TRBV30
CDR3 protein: CAWRVRGSDTEAFF
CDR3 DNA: TGTGCCTGGAGAGTGCGGGGTTCGGACACTGAAGCTTTCTTT

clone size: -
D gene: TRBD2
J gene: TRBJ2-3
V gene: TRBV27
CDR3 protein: CASSPLAGGPTEDTQYF
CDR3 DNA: TGTGCCAGCAGTCCGCTAGCGGGAGGGCCCACAGAAGATACGCAGTATTTT

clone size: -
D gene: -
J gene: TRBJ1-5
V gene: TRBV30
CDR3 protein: CAWTPGQSNQPQHF
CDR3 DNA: TGTGCCTGGACCCCTGGACAGAGCAATCAGCCCCAGCATTTT

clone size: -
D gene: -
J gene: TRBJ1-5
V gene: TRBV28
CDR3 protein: CASVGAGGQPQHF
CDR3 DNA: TGTGCCAGCGTTGGGGCCGGGGGTCAGCCCCAGCATTTT

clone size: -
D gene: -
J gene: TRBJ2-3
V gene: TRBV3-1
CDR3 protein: CASSLTSPTDTQYF
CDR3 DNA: TGTGCCAGCAGCCTGACTAGTCCCACAGATACGCAGTATTTT

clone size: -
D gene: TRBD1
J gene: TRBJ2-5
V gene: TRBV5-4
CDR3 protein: CASSLAGGEETQYF
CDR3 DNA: TGTGCCAGCAGCCTGGCAGGGGGCGAGGAGACCCAGTACTTC